Presented here are 2 T cell receptor beta chains from one specimen sequenced in a study of T cells in Graves' hyperthyroidism and ophthalmopathy. Amplification of TCR beta CDR3 regions was performed using RNA transcripts as template. The primer set for the first-round RT-PCR of the TCR CDR3 was HTBI. Via MiXCR, TCRdb re-called the multiplex PCR reads, giving one row per CDR3 protein. Of 300,000 to 450,000 distinct CDR3 sequences listed, more than 13% were seen once; the top ten hold about 30%. The specimen was blood. These receptor sequences come from a woman aged 30 to 39 with Graves' hyperthyroidism.

This clonotype was seen a handful of times. The chain combines TRBV9 with TRBJ2-1, with 11 bases aligning to TRBD2. CDR3 length: 16 amino acids. CDR1 and CDR2 from the germline V gene are SGDLS and YYNGEE. V lost 0 bases and J lost 6; bases outside the gene matches: 5. CDR3 residues: CASSVEGTSGTNEQFF. The CDR3 bases are TGTGCCAGCAGCGTAGAAGGGACTAGCGGTACCAATGAGCAGTTCTTC.

This clonotype was recorded at least ten times. V gene TRBV18 combines with J gene TRBJ1-5, with 10 bases identical to TRBD1. In germline, CDR1 is KGHSH, CDR2 LQKENI. This CDR3 has 16 amino acids. The trim removed 3 bases at V and 2 bases at J, leaving 4 bases unmatched. CDR3 residues: CASSPSGTGGNQPQHF. CDR3 DNA: TGTGCCAGCTCACCTAGCGGGACAGGGGGCAATCAGCCCCAGCATTTT.